A single sample is the source of the 14 T cell receptor beta chains below, sequenced in a study of neurological immune-mediated disorders. TCRdb reprocessed the 5' RACE reads via MiXCR and lists one record per CDR3 protein. The sample lists roughly 74,000 distinct CDR3 sequences, roughly 5% occurring once. Specimen: PBMCs. These receptors were taken from a man aged 18 to 30 with multiple sclerosis.

There are many counts of this clonotype. V is TRBV7-2 and J is TRBJ1-1, with D unresolved. Per germline, CDR1 SGHTA and CDR2 FQGNSA. V lost 2 bases, J lost 2 bases, and 9 bases lay in between. There are 14 residues in the CDR3. CDR3 in DNA: TGTGCCAGCAGCTTATACGCGGGAAACACTGAAGCTTTCTTT. Translating gives CASSLYAGNTEAFF.

This chain joins TRBV3-1 and TRBJ1-1; D might be TRBD1 (5 bases). Per the germline V gene, CDR1 is LGHDT and CDR2 is YNNKEL (reference sequence). The V end was cut by 0 bases, the J end by 5 bases, with 13 bases between. The CDR3 spans 15 residues. Written as DNA, the CDR3 is TGTGCCAGCAGCCAAGAGTCAGTTGGGGGAACTGAAGCTTTCTTT. Amino acid sequence: CASSQESVGGTEAFF. Drawing the rest from reference TRBV3-1 and TRBJ1-1, the complete variable domain is DTAVSQTPKYLVTQMGNDKSIKCEQNLGHDTMYWYKQDSKKFLKIMFSYNNKELIINETVPNRFSPKSPDKAHLNLHINSLELGDSAVYFCASSQESVGGTEAFFGQGTRLTVV.

This clonotype was observed at least ten times. The chain joins TRBV13 to TRBJ2-5, with 10 bases identical to TRBD2. The germline gives CDR1 PRHDT, CDR2 FYEKMQ (reference sequence). V lost 5 bases and J lost 7; bases outside the gene matches: 10. The CDR3 is 15 residues long. CDR3 protein: CASSPFTSGEPTQYF. The CDR3 DNA reads TGTGCCAGCAGCCCCTTTACTAGCGGGGAACCGACCCAGTACTTC.

Ten or more counts support this clonotype. The chain couples TRBV29-1 to TRBJ1-2; D gene uncertain. Per germline, CDR1 SQVTM and CDR2 ANQGSEA. This CDR3 is 16 amino acids long. Trimming cost V 0 bases and J 4 bases, with 18 bases left between them. CDR3 DNA sequence: TGCAGCGTTGAAGATCAGCGTGAAGCAGGTGGCTATGGCTACACCTTC. Translation gives CSVEDQREAGGYGYTF.

This clonotype was recorded many times. The chain carries TRBV25-1 and TRBJ1-6; 10 bases are shared with TRBD1. CDR3 length: 14 residues. Germline assignment: CDR1 MGHDK and CDR2 SYGVNS. V lost 3 bases to trimming and J lost 10 bases; unmatched junction nucleotides: 3. The CDR3 region is CASSEGQGLSPLHF. CDR3 coding DNA: TGTGCCAGCAGTGAGGGACAGGGGTTATCACCCCTCCACTTT.

This clonotype was found many times. The J gene is TRBJ2-1, the V gene TRBV5-5; 10 bases map to TRBD2. In germline, CDR1 is SGHKS, CDR2 YYEKEE (reference sequence). The CDR3 loop spans 18 amino acids. V lost 2 bases to trimming and J lost 4 bases; unmatched junction nucleotides: 12. The CDR3 bases are TGTGCCAGCAGCTTTGAGGGACTAGCGATCTTCTCTTACAATGAGCAGTTCTTC. Protein product: CASSFEGLAIFSYNEQFF. Looking up the rest from reference TRBV5-5 and TRBJ2-1 gives the full variable domain: DAGVTQSPTHLIKTRGQQVTLRCSPISGHKSVSWYQQVLGQGPQFIFQYYEKEERGRGNFPDRFSARQFPNYSSELNVNALLLGDSALYLCASSFEGLAIFSYNEQFFGPGTRLTVL.

This clonotype was seen repeatedly, ten times or more. The V and J genes are TRBV4-2 and TRBJ1-1; D is ambiguous. CDR1 and CDR2 (germline): LGHNA, YNFKEQ. Trimming shortened V by 0 bases and J by 2 bases, and 4 bases separated the two germline ends. The CDR3 covers 13 residues. CDR3 in amino acids: CASSQDENTEAFF. The CDR3 DNA is TGTGCCAGCAGCCAAGATGAAAACACTGAAGCTTTCTTT.

Note on this clonotype: Mismatch with germline at one junction end may stem from a read error. V and J are TRBV12-3 or TRBV12-4 and TRBJ1-5; D gene ambiguous. The CDR3 totals 14 residues. CDR3 bases: TGTGCCAGCCACCAAGGTTATAGCAATCAGCCCCAGAATTTT. This sequence encodes CASHQGYSNQPQNF.

This clonotype was detected many times. V and J are TRBV7-2 and TRBJ2-7; 13 nucleotides match TRBD2. Germline CDR1 is SGHTA and CDR2 is FQGNSA. The CDR3 runs to 15 residues. Losses at the gene ends were 5 bases for V and 2 bases for J; bases not matched to a gene: 3. CDR3 DNA: TGTGCCAGCAGCGCCGGACTAGCGGGAGCCTACGAGCAGTACTTC. This codes for CASSAGLAGAYEQYF. The variable domain in full, with the rest retrieved from reference TRBV7-2 and TRBJ2-7, is GAGVSQSPSNKVTEKGKDVELRCDPISGHTALYWYRQSLGQGLEFLIYFQGNSAPDKSGLPSDRFSAERTGGSVSTLTIQRTQQEDSAVYLCASSAGLAGAYEQYFGPGTRLTVT.

V is TRBV5-4 and J is TRBJ2-1; D is possibly TRBD2 (6 bases). The length of the CDR3 is 15 residues. V lost 4 bases and J lost 2, with 13 bases in between. Germline CDR1 and CDR2: SGHNT and YYREEE (reference sequence). CDR3 DNA: TGTGCCAGCAGCGATCGGACTACACCCTACAATGAGCAGTTCTTC. This encodes CASSDRTTPYNEQFF.

This clonotype has ten or more counts. The rearrangement joins TRBV5-1 to TRBJ2-7, with D perhaps TRBD1 (6 bases). CDR1 is SGHRS, CDR2 YFSETQ, per germline. Trimming shortened V by 8 bases and J by 0 bases, and 12 bases separated the two germline ends. This CDR3 is built from 13 residues. CDR3 nucleotides: TGCGCCAGTCGGACAGACAGCTCCTACGAGCAGTACTTC. Residues: CASRTDSSYEQYF.

As concerns this clonotype: The junction shows a germline mismatch at one end, possibly a read error. V gene TRBV27 combines with J gene TRBJ1-6; D call uncertain. This CDR3 comprises 14 residues. From germline, CDR1 is MNHEY and CDR2 SMNVEV (reference sequence). The CDR3 DNA follows: TGTGCCAGCAGTTTCGTGGTCGGTAATTCACCCCTCAACTTT. Amino acid sequence: CASSFVVGNSPLNF.

This clonotype has at least ten counts. The chain employs TRBV20-1 and TRBJ2-3; a possible D gene is TRBD2 (5 bases). The CDR3 runs to 16 residues. V shed 4 bases and J shed 0 bases, with 17 bases lying between them. Looked up from germline, CDR1 is DFQATT and CDR2 is SNEGSKA (reference sequence). The DNA of the CDR3 is TGCAGTGCTATTCCGGGAAAACCCTCTAGCACAGATACGCAGTATTTT. Translated: CSAIPGKPSSTDTQYF.

This clonotype was seen repeatedly, ten times or more. The chain recombines TRBV5-5 with TRBJ2-1; D is ambiguous. This CDR3 is 14 amino acids long. V shed 1 base and J shed 7 bases, with 12 bases lying between them. Germline V gives CDR1 SGHKS, CDR2 YYEKEE (reference sequence). CDR3 loop: CASSLSSWMNEQFF. Written as DNA, the CDR3 is TGTGCCAGCAGCTTGTCGTCATGGATGAATGAGCAGTTCTTC.